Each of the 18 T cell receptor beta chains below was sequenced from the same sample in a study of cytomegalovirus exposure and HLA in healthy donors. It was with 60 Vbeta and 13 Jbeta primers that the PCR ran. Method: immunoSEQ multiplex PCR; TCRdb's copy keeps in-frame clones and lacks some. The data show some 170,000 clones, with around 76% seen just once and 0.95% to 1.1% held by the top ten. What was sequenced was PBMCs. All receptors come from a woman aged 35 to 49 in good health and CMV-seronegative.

CDR3: CASSPQVGQGQGRKFF. DNA for the CDR3: TGCGCCAGCAGCCCGCAGGTGGGACAGGGTCAAGGGAGGAAGTTCTTC. The V call is TRBV5-1, the J call TRBJ2-1; 9 bases line up with TRBD1. There are 16 residues in the CDR3. Losses at the gene ends were 4 bases for V and 14 bases for J; bases not matched to a gene: 19. CDR1 is SGHRS, CDR2 YFSETQ, per germline.

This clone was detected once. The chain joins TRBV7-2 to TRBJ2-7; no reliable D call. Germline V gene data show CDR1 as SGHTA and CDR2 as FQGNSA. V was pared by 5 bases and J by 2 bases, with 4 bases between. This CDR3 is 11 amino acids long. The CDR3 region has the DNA TGTGCCAGCAGCCCCACCTACGAGCAGTACTTC. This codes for CASSPTYEQYF.

CDR3: CASSSNSGSSSYEQYF. The DNA for the CDR3 is TGTGCCAGCAGCTCTAACAGCGGGAGTAGCTCCTACGAGCAGTACTTC. The chain recombines TRBV7-2 with TRBJ2-7; 8 bases agree with TRBD2. From germline, CDR1 is SGHTA and CDR2 FQGNSA. V was clipped by 4 bases and J by 0 bases; unmatched bases: 8. The length of the CDR3 is 16 residues.

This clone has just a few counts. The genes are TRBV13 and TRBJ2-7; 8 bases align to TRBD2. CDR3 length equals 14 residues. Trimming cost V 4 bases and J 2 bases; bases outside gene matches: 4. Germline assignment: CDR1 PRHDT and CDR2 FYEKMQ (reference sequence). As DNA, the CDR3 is TGTGCCAGCAGCTCAAGCGGGAGTCCCTACGAGCAGTACTTC. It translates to CASSSSGSPYEQYF.

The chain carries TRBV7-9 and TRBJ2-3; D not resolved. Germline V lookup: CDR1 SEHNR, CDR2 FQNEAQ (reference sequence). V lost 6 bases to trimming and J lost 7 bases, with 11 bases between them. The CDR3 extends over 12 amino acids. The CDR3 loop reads CASSPQANTQYF. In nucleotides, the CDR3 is TGTGCCAGCAGTCCTCAGGCAAATACGCAGTATTTT.

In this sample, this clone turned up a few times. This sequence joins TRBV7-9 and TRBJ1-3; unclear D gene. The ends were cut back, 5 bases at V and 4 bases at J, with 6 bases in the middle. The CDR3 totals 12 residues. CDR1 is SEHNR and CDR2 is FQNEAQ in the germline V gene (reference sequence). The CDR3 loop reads CASSQQGNTIYF. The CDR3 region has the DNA TGTGCCAGCAGCCAACAAGGAAACACCATATATTTT.

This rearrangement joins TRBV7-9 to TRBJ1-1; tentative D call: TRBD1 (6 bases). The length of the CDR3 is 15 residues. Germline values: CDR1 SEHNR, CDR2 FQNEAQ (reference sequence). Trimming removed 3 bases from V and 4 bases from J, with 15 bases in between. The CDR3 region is CASSFQGMIGTEAFF. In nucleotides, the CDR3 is TGTGCCAGCAGCTTCCAGGGGATGATCGGCACTGAAGCTTTCTTT. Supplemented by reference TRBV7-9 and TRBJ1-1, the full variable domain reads DTGVSQNPRHKITKRGQNVTFRCDPISEHNRLYWYRQTLGQGPEFLTYFQNEAQLEKSRLLSDRFSAERPKGSFSTLEIQRTEQGDSAMYLCASSFQGMIGTEAFFGQGTRLTVV.

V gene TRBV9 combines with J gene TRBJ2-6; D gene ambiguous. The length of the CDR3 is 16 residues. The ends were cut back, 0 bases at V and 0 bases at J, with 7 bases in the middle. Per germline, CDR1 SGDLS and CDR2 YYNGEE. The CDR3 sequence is CASSVGSISGANVLTF. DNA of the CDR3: TGTGCCAGCAGCGTAGGGAGTATCTCTGGGGCCAACGTCCTGACTTTC.

DNA for the CDR3: TGCAGCGTTGGCGGGGGGGGCACTGAAGCTTTCTTT. This translates into CSVGGGGTEAFF. The chain is built from TRBV29-1 and TRBJ1-1; tentative D call: TRBD1 (5 bases). The germline V gene has CDR1 SQVTM and CDR2 ANQGSEA. CDR3 size: 12 residues. Trimming stripped 4 bases from V and 4 bases from J, with 10 bases between.

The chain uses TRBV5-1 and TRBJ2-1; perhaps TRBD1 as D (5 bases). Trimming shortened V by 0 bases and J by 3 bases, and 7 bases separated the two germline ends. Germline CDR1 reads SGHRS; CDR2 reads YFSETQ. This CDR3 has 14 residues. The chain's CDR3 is CASSLGQHYNEQFF. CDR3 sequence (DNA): TGCGCCAGCAGCTTGGGACAGCACTACAATGAGCAGTTCTTC.

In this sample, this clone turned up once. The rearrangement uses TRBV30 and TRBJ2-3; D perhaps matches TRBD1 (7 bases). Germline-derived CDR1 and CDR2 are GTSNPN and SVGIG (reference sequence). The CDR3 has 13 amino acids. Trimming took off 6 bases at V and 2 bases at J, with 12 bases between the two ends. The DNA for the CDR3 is TGTGCCTGTCAGGGGGGATACACAGATACGCAGTATTTT. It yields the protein CACQGGYTDTQYF.

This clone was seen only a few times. The CDR3 DNA is TGTGCCAGCAGCTTAGCCCCATGCTCTTGGCCCCTAGGTCAGCCCCAGCATTTT. This codes for CASSLAPCSWPLGQPQHF. The rearrangement joins TRBV11-1 to TRBJ1-5; D not certain. CDR3 length: 18 residues. The germline V gene encodes CDR1 SGHAT and CDR2 FQDESV (reference sequence). The V end lost 0 bases, the J end lost 6 bases, and 21 bases lay between the germline ends.

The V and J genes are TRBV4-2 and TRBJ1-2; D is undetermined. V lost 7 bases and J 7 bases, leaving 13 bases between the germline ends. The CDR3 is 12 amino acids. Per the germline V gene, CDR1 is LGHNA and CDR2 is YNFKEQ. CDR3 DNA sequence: TGTGCCAGCAACTCACCGGGTAGTGGCTACACCTTC. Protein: CASNSPGSGYTF.

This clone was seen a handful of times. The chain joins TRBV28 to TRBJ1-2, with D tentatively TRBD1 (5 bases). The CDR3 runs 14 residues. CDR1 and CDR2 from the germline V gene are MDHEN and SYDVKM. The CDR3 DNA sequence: TGTGCATCTGGGGAGGCAGGGAGTAACTATGGCTACACCTTC. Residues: CASGEAGSNYGYTF.

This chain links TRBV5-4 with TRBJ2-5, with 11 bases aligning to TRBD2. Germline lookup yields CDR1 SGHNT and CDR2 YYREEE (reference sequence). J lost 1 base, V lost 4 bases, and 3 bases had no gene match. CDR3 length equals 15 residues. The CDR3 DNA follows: TGTGCCAGCAGCGTCGGGACTAGCGGCCAAGAGACCCAGTACTTC. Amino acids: CASSVGTSGQETQYF.

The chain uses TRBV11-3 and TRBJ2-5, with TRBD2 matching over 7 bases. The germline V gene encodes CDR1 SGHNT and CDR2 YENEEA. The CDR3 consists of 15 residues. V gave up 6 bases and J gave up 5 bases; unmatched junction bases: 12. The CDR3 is CASSPSPGLMETQYF. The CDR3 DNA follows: TGTGCCAGCAGTCCAAGCCCGGGACTAATGGAGACCCAGTACTTC.

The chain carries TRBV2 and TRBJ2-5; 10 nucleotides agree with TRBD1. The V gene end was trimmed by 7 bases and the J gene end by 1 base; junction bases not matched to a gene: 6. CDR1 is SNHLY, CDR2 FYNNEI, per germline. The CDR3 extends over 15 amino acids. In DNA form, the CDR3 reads TGTGCCAGCAAGAGGGACAGGGGATCCCAAGAGACCCAGTACTTC. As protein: CASKRDRGSQETQYF. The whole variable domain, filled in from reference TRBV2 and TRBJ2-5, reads EPEVTQTPSHQVTQMGQEVILRCVPISNHLYFYWYRQILGQKVEFLVSFYNNEISEKSEIFDDQFSVERPDGSNFTLKIRSTKLEDSAMYFCASKRDRGSQETQYFGPGTRLLVL.

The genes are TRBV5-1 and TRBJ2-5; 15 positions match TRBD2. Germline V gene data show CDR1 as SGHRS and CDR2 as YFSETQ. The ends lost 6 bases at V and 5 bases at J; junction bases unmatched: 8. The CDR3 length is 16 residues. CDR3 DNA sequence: TGCGCCAGCACCTCCGGACTAGCGGGAGGGCCGGAGACCCAGTACTTC. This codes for CASTSGLAGGPETQYF.